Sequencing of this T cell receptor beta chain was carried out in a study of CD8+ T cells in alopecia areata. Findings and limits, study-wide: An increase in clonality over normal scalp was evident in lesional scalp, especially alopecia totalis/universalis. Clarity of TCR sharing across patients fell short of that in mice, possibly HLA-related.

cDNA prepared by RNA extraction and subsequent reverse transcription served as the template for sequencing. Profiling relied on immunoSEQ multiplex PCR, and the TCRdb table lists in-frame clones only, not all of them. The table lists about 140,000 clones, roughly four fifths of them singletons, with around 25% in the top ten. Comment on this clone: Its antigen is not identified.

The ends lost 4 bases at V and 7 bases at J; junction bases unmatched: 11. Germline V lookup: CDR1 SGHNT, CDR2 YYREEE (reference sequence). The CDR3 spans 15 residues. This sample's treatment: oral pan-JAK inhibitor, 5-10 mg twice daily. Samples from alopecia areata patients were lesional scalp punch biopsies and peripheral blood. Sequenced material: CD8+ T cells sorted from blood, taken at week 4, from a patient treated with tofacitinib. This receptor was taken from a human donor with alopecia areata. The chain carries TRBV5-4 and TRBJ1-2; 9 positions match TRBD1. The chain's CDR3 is CASSPWTGQGTGYTF. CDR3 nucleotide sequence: TGTGCCAGCAGCCCGTGGACGGGACAGGGAACTGGCTACACCTTC.